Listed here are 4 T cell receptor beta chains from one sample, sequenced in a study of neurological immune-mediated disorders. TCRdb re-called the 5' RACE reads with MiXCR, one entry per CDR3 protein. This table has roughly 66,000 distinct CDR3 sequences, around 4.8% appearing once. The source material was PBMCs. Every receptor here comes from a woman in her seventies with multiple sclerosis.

As DNA, the CDR3 is TGCAGCGTTGGCAGGGAAGCGGGTTGGACTGAAGCTTTCTTT. This translates into CSVGREAGWTEAFF. The V call is TRBV29-1, the J call TRBJ1-1; D might be TRBD1 (5 bases). CDR3 length: 14 residues. Germline CDR1 reads SQVTM; CDR2 reads ANQGSEA. Trimming stripped 4 bases from V and 5 bases from J, with 17 bases between.

The CDR3 loop is CASSYSEGGTEAFF. CDR3 bases: TGTGCCAGCAGTTACTCCGAGGGTGGTACTGAAGCTTTCTTT. The chain joins TRBV6-5 to TRBJ1-1; D uncertain. With 0 bases removed from V and 5 bases from J, the gap between germline ends came to 10 bases. The CDR3 has 14 residues. Germline CDR1 MNHEY, CDR2 SVGAGI.

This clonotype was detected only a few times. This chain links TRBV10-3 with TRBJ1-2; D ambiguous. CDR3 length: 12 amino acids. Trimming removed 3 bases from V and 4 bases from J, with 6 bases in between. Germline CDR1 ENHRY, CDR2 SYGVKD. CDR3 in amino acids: CAISDSSYGYTF. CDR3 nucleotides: TGTGCCATCAGTGACAGTAGCTATGGCTACACCTTC.

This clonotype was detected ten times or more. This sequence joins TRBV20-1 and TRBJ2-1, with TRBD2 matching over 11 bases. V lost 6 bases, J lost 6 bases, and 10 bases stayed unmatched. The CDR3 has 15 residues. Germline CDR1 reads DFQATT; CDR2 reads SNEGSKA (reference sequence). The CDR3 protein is CSARPGLADINEQFF. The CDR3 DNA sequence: TGCAGTGCCAGACCGGGACTAGCGGATATCAATGAGCAGTTCTTC.